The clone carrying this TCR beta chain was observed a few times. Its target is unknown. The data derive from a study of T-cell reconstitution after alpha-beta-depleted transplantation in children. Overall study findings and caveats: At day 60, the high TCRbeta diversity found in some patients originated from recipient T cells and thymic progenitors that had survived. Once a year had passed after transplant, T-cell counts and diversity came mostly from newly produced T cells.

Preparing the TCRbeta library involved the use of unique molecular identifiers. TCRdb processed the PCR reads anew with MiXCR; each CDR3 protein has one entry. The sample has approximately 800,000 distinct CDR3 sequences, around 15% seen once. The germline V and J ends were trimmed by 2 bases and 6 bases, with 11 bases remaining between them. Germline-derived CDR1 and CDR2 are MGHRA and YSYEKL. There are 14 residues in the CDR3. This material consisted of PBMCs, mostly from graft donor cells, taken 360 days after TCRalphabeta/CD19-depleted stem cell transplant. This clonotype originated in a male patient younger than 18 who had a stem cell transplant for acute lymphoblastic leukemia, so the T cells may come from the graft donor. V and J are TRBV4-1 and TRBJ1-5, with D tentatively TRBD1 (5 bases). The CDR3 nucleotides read TGCGCCAGCAGCCAAAAGGGGTGGGTTCAGCCCCAGCATTTT. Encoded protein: CASSQKGWVQPQHF.